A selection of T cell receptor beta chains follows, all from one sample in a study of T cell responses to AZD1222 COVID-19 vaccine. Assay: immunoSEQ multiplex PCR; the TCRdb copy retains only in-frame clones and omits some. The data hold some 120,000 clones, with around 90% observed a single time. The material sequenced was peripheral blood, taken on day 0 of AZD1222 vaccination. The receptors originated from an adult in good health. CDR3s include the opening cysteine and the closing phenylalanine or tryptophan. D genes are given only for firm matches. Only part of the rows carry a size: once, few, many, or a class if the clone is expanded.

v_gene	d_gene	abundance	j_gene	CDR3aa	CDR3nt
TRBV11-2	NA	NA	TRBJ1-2	CASSPRRSSYGYTF	TGTGCCAGCAGCCCGAGGAGGAGCTCCTATGGCTACACCTTC
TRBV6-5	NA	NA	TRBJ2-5	CASSYSSGRQTQYF	TGTGCCAGCAGTTACTCGTCCGGGAGACAGACCCAGTACTTC
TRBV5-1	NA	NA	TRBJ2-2	CASTQGSWGTGELFF	TGCGCCAGCACCCAAGGATCTTGGGGCACCGGGGAGCTGTTTTTT
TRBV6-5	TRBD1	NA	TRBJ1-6	CASRQRDRDSSPLHF	TGTGCCAGCAGGCAAAGGGACAGGGATAGTTCACCCCTCCACTTT
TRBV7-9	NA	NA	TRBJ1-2	CASSDQGDRGYTF	TGTGCCAGCAGCGACCAGGGAGACAGGGGCTACACCTTC
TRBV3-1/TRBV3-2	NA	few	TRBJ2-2	CASSQSHVNGELFF	TGTGCCAGCAGCCAAAGTCACGTAAACGGGGAGCTGTTTTTT
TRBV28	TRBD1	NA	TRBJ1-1	CASSSAGTDYEAFF	TGTGCCAGCAGTTCCGCCGGGACAGATTATGAAGCTTTCTTT
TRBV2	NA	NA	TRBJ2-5	CASSVRVRGETQYF	TGTGCCAGCAGTGTACGGGTAAGAGGAGAGACCCAGTACTTC
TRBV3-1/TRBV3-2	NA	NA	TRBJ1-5	CASSQDLVGEGQPQHF	TGTGCCAGCAGCCAAGACTTGGTAGGGGAGGGTCAGCCCCAGCATTTT
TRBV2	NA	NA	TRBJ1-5	CASKALADGNQPQHF	TGTGCCAGCAAAGCCTTGGCAGATGGCAATCAGCCCCAGCATTTT
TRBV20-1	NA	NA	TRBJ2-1	CSAREGGGFF	TGCAGTGCTAGAGAGGGAGGAGGGTTCTTC
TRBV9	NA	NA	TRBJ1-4	CASGNRDSNEKLFF	TGTGCCAGCGGAAACAGGGACTCTAATGAAAAACTGTTTTTT
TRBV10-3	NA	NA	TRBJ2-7	CAIMSRDYEQYF	TGTGCCATCATGTCCAGGGATTACGAGCAGTACTTC
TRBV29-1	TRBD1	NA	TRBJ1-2	CSVPTPPGQGKGYGYTF	TGCAGCGTTCCAACCCCACCCGGACAGGGGAAGGGATATGGCTACACCTTC
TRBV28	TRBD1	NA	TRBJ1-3	CASSLLLGGGQTSGNTIYF	TGTGCCAGCAGTTTATTATTGGGTGGGGGACAGACCTCTGGAAACACCATATATTTT
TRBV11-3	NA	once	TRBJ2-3	CASSLGGSADTQYF	TGTGCCAGCAGCCTTGGGGGGAGCGCAGATACGCAGTATTTT
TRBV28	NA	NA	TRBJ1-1	CASSLGRFEAFF	TGTGCCAGCAGTTTGGGCAGATTCGAAGCTTTCTTT
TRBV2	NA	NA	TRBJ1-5	CASSENQGSQPQHF	TGTGCCAGCAGTGAAAACCAGGGAAGTCAGCCCCAGCATTTT
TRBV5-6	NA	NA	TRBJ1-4	CASSFYASSTLDEKLFF	TGTGCCAGCAGCTTTTACGCTTCTTCGACTCTGGATGAAAAACTGTTTTTT
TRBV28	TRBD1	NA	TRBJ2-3	CASSYRGRVDTQYF	TGTGCCAGCAGTTACAGGGGCAGGGTAGATACGCAGTATTTT
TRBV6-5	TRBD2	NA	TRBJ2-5	CASRGGGAGETQYF	TGTGCCAGCAGAGGCGGGGGGGCCGGAGAGACCCAGTACTTC
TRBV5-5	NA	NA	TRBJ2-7	CASSLGGGLYEQYF	TGTGCCAGCAGCTTGGGCGGGGGCCTCTACGAGCAGTACTTC
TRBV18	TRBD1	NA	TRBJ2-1	CASSRQGAPSYNEQFF	TGTGCCAGCTCACGGCAGGGGGCCCCCTCCTACAATGAGCAGTTCTTC
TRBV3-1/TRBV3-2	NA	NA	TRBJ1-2	CASSQDGGYANYGYTF	TGTGCCAGCAGCCAAGATGGGGGTTATGCTAACTATGGCTACACCTTC
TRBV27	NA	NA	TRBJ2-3	CASSFSGTDTQYF	TGTGCCAGCAGTTTTTCAGGGACAGATACGCAGTATTTT
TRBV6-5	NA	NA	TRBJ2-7	CASRDGTTTYEQYF	TGTGCCAGCAGAGACGGGACAACAACTTACGAGCAGTACTTC
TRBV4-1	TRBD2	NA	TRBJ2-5	CASSHEAFRGGIQETQYF	TGCGCCAGCAGCCACGAGGCTTTTCGCGGGGGAATCCAAGAGACCCAGTACTTC
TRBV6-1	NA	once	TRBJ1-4	CASSEAWRQGSEKLFF	TGTGCCAGCAGTGAAGCATGGCGTCAGGGGAGTGAAAAACTGTTTTTT
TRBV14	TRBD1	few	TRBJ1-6	CASSPRGQGDSPLHF	TGTGCCAGCAGCCCCCGGGGACAGGGGGATTCACCCCTCCACTTT
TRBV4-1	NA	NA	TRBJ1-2	CASSQDRGTDYGYTF	TGCGCCAGCAGCCAAGATCGGGGGACGGACTATGGCTACACCTTC
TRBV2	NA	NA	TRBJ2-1	CASIGGDYNEQFF	TGTGCCAGCATTGGCGGGGACTACAATGAGCAGTTCTTC
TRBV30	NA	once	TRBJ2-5	CAWSGPGASQETQYF	TGTGCCTGGAGTGGCCCAGGGGCATCACAAGAGACCCAGTACTTC
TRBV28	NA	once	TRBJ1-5	CASSTRQPQHF	TGTGCCAGCAGCACCCGACAGCCCCAGCATTTT
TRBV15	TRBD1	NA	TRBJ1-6	CATSRVGTANSPLHF	TGTGCCACCAGCAGAGTAGGGACAGCAAATTCACCCCTCCACTTT
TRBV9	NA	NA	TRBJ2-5	CASSVANVETQYF	TGTGCCAGCAGCGTAGCTAATGTAGAGACCCAGTACTTC
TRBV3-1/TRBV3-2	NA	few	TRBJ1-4	CASSARTVNIEKLFF	TGTGCCAGCAGCGCTAGGACAGTCAACATTGAAAAACTGTTTTTT
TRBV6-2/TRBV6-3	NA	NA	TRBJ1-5	CAGSYLAPDSNQPQHF	TGTGCCGGCAGTTACCTTGCTCCGGATAGCAATCAGCCCCAGCATTTT
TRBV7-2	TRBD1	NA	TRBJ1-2	CASSLLGQRAFYGYTF	TGTGCCAGCAGCCTACTGGGACAGCGAGCCTTCTATGGCTACACCTTC
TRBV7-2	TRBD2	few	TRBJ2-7	CASRAGTSPYEQYF	TGTGCCAGCAGGGCCGGGACTAGTCCCTACGAGCAGTACTTC
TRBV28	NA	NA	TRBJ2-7	CASSILGEQYF	TGTGCCAGCAGTATTCTGGGGGAGCAGTACTTC
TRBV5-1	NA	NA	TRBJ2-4	CASSVSGAAKNIQYF	TGCGCCAGCAGCGTGTCCGGAGCAGCCAAAAACATTCAGTACTTC
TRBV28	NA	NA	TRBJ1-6	CASSPHRLNYSPLHF	TGTGCCAGCAGTCCCCACCGACTGAATTATTCACCCCTCCACTTT
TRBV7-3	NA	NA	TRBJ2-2	CASSQNGVTGELFF	TGTGCCAGCAGTCAAAACGGGGTTACCGGGGAGCTGTTTTTT
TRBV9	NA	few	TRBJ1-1	CASSVDGGGTEAFF	TGTGCCAGCAGCGTAGATGGGGGTGGGACTGAAGCTTTCTTT
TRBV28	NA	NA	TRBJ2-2	CASSESGTSNTGELFF	TGTGCCAGCAGTGAATCCGGGACATCTAACACCGGGGAGCTGTTTTTT
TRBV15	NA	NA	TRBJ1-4	CATSKSGTNEKLFF	TGTGCCACCAGCAAGAGCGGAACTAATGAAAAACTGTTTTTT
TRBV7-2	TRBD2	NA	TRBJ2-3	CASSLVLAGETDTQYF	TGTGCCAGCAGCTTAGTACTAGCGGGGGAGACAGATACGCAGTATTTT
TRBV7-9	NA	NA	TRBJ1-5	CASSLAGSGNQPQHF	TGTGCCAGCAGCTTAGCGGGGTCTGGGAATCAGCCCCAGCATTTT
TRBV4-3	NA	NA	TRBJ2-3	CASSQVGGTASTDTQYF	TGCGCCAGCAGCCAAGTAGGAGGGACGGCTAGCACAGATACGCAGTATTTT
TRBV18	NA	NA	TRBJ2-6	CASSTNQRGANVLTF	TGTGCCAGCTCAACCAATCAGCGGGGGGCCAACGTCCTGACTTTC
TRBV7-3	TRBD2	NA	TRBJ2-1	CASSLASGKYNEQFF	TGTGCCAGCAGCTTGGCTAGCGGGAAATACAATGAGCAGTTCTTC
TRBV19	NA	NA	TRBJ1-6	CASSTRGAVYNSPLHF	TGTGCCAGTAGTACCCGAGGGGCCGTCTATAATTCACCCCTCCACTTT
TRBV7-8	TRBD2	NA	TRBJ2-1	CASSVSGSRNEQFF	TGTGCCAGCAGCGTTAGCGGGTCTCGGAATGAGCAGTTCTTC
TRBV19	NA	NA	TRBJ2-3	CASSMEGARGGTDTQYF	TGTGCCAGTAGTATGGAGGGAGCGAGGGGGGGCACAGATACGCAGTATTTT
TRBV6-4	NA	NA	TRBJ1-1	CASSHRGTGAGAFF	TGTGCCAGCAGTCACCGAGGGACGGGGGCAGGGGCTTTCTTT